Listed below are T cell receptor beta chains from one sample, sequenced in a study of molecular identifiers for immune sequencing clone quantification. TCRdb called the PCR reads again in MiXCR, with one record for every CDR3 protein. The sample consists of a few hundred thousand distinct CDR3 sequences, over 20% of them appearing once. The sample comprised naive CD8+ T cells from blood, with Jurkat cell RNA spiked in. The receptors shown here come from a human donor in good health. Some libraries in this study had Jurkat cell RNA spiked in. Both conserved end residues are part of each CDR3. Each record gives: J gene, V gene, clone size, D gene, CDR3 protein, CDR3 DNA. The D gene is left open where the match is weak. Clone size is shown for a subset of rows, as once, few, many or a class of expanded clone.

j_call: TRBJ2-7; v_call: TRBV5-1; clone_size: -; d_call: -; cdr3_aa: CVSSSVDSYEQYF; cdr3_nt: TGCGTCAGCAGCTCCGTGGACTCCTACGAGCAGTACTTC
j_call: TRBJ1-1; v_call: TRBV6-2/TRBV6-3; clone_size: -; d_call: -; cdr3_aa: CASSYGEKAVNTEAFF; cdr3_nt: TGTGCCAGCAGTTACGGGGAAAAAGCGGTGAACACTGAAGCTTTCTTT
j_call: TRBJ2-5; v_call: TRBV5-1; clone_size: many; d_call: TRBD2; cdr3_aa: CASSLGGRAQETQYF; cdr3_nt: TGCGCCAGCAGCTTGGGCGGGAGAGCTCAAGAGACCCAGTACTTC
j_call: TRBJ2-6; v_call: TRBV6-5; clone_size: few; d_call: -; cdr3_aa: CASSYSYSSSGANVLTF; cdr3_nt: TGTGCCAGCAGTTACTCGTACTCCAGCTCTGGGGCCAACGTCCTGACTTTC
j_call: TRBJ2-1; v_call: TRBV20-1; clone_size: -; d_call: TRBD2; cdr3_aa: CSATGLSGRVDDEQFF; cdr3_nt: TGCAGTGCCACTGGACTAAGCGGGAGGGTTGACGATGAGCAGTTCTTC
j_call: TRBJ2-2; v_call: TRBV7-9; clone_size: -; d_call: -; cdr3_aa: CASSLLEWDTGELFF; cdr3_nt: TGTGCCAGCAGCTTATTAGAGTGGGACACCGGGGAGCTGTTTTTT
j_call: TRBJ2-7; v_call: TRBV19; clone_size: few; d_call: TRBD2; cdr3_aa: CASRTGTTSYEQYF; cdr3_nt: TGTGCCAGTAGAACCGGGACTACTAGCTACGAGCAGTACTTC
j_call: TRBJ2-1; v_call: TRBV12-3/TRBV12-4; clone_size: few; d_call: -; cdr3_aa: CASSFSTLGRGAYNEQFF; cdr3_nt: TGTGCCAGCAGTTTCTCGACGTTGGGCAGGGGGGCCTACAATGAGCAGTTCTTC
j_call: TRBJ1-4; v_call: TRBV12-3/TRBV12-4; clone_size: few; d_call: -; cdr3_aa: CASSTSAGGNEKLFF; cdr3_nt: TGTGCCAGCAGTACCTCGGCAGGCGGTAATGAAAAACTGTTTTTT
j_call: TRBJ2-7; v_call: TRBV6-5; clone_size: few; d_call: TRBD2; cdr3_aa: CASSFSGGLAGGRPYEQYF; cdr3_nt: TGTGCCAGCAGTTTCTCCGGGGGACTAGCGGGGGGACGACCCTACGAGCAGTACTTC
j_call: TRBJ2-5; v_call: TRBV11-2; clone_size: -; d_call: TRBD2; cdr3_aa: CASSPTRTSGAQETQYF; cdr3_nt: TGTGCCAGCAGCCCTACCCGGACTAGCGGGGCCCAAGAGACCCAGTACTTC
j_call: TRBJ2-7; v_call: TRBV6-1; clone_size: -; d_call: -; cdr3_aa: CASSEGWPYEQYF; cdr3_nt: TGTGCCAGCAGTGAAGGCTGGCCCTACGAGCAGTACTTC
j_call: TRBJ1-3; v_call: TRBV7-9; clone_size: many; d_call: -; cdr3_aa: CASSEEFSGNTIYF; cdr3_nt: TGTGCCAGCAGCGAGGAATTCTCTGGAAACACCATATATTTT
j_call: TRBJ2-7; v_call: TRBV30; clone_size: -; d_call: TRBD1; cdr3_aa: CAWSTGTGHYEQYF; cdr3_nt: TGTGCCTGGAGTACAGGGACAGGGCACTACGAGCAGTACTTC
j_call: TRBJ2-3; v_call: TRBV6-2/TRBV6-3; clone_size: -; d_call: -; cdr3_aa: CASCDESTDTQYF; cdr3_nt: TGTGCCAGCTGTGACGAAAGCACAGATACGCAGTATTTT
j_call: TRBJ2-7; v_call: TRBV20-1; clone_size: -; d_call: -; cdr3_aa: CSATARVYPYEQYF; cdr3_nt: TGCAGTGCTACAGCCAGGGTATACCCCTACGAGCAGTACTTC
j_call: TRBJ2-7; v_call: TRBV19; clone_size: many; d_call: -; cdr3_aa: CASSANSYEQYF; cdr3_nt: TGTGCCAGTAGTGCGAACTCCTACGAGCAGTACTTC
j_call: TRBJ2-4; v_call: TRBV28; clone_size: many; d_call: -; cdr3_aa: CASSEGGIIQYF; cdr3_nt: TGTGCCAGCAGCGAGGGGGGTATCATTCAGTACTTC
j_call: TRBJ2-7; v_call: TRBV9; clone_size: many; d_call: TRBD2; cdr3_aa: CASSVAPGTNYEQYF; cdr3_nt: TGTGCCAGCAGCGTAGCGCCCGGGACTAACTACGAGCAGTACTTC
j_call: TRBJ1-1; v_call: TRBV6-5; clone_size: many; d_call: -; cdr3_aa: CASSYFTGTEAFF; cdr3_nt: TGTGCCAGCAGTTACTTCACAGGGACTGAAGCTTTCTTT
j_call: TRBJ2-1; v_call: TRBV20-1; clone_size: few; d_call: TRBD2; cdr3_aa: CSARGLAASDEQFF; cdr3_nt: TGCAGTGCTAGGGGGCTAGCGGCCTCCGATGAGCAGTTCTTC
j_call: TRBJ2-3; v_call: TRBV25-1; clone_size: -; d_call: -; cdr3_aa: CASSEEVTDTQYF; cdr3_nt: TGTGCCAGCAGTGAAGAAGTCACAGATACGCAGTATTTT
j_call: TRBJ2-2; v_call: TRBV4-1; clone_size: -; d_call: TRBD1; cdr3_aa: CASSQEGPEGAETGELFF; cdr3_nt: TGCGCCAGCAGCCAAGAAGGTCCTGAGGGGGCGGAAACCGGGGAGCTGTTTTTT
j_call: TRBJ2-3; v_call: TRBV30; clone_size: few; d_call: -; cdr3_aa: CAWSVVRGRDTQYF; cdr3_nt: TGTGCCTGGAGTGTAGTGCGGGGACGGGATACGCAGTATTTT
j_call: TRBJ2-2; v_call: TRBV6-6; clone_size: -; d_call: TRBD1; cdr3_aa: CASSYAPGTGPRWNTGELFF; cdr3_nt: TGTGCCAGCAGTTACGCGCCCGGGACAGGTCCTAGATGGAACACCGGGGAGCTGTTTTTT
j_call: TRBJ2-3; v_call: TRBV5-3; clone_size: -; d_call: -; cdr3_aa: CASSSRDLCTDTQYF; cdr3_nt: TGTGCCAGCAGCTCGAGGGATCTGTGCACAGATACGCAGTATTTT
j_call: TRBJ2-7; v_call: TRBV29-1; clone_size: many; d_call: TRBD2; cdr3_aa: CSVVGGRALEQYF; cdr3_nt: TGCAGCGTTGTAGGCGGGAGGGCCCTCGAGCAGTACTTC
j_call: TRBJ2-5; v_call: TRBV7-8; clone_size: -; d_call: -; cdr3_aa: CASSIGVGNNEQIF; cdr3_nt: TGTGCCAGCAGCATAGGTGTCGGTAACAATGAGCAGATCTTC
j_call: TRBJ2-1; v_call: TRBV6-2/TRBV6-3; clone_size: -; d_call: -; cdr3_aa: CASTKWGEQFF; cdr3_nt: TGTGCCAGCACCAAATGGGGTGAGCAGTTCTTC
j_call: TRBJ2-7; v_call: TRBV25-1; clone_size: few; d_call: TRBD2; cdr3_aa: CASSVTSGRHEQYF; cdr3_nt: TGTGCCAGCAGTGTTACTAGCGGGAGGCACGAGCAGTACTTC
j_call: TRBJ2-1; v_call: TRBV4-3; clone_size: few; d_call: TRBD2; cdr3_aa: CASSQGLAGAQPTEQFF; cdr3_nt: TGCGCCAGCAGCCAGGGCCTAGCGGGAGCCCAACCCACTGAGCAGTTCTTC
j_call: TRBJ2-5; v_call: TRBV18; clone_size: few; d_call: -; cdr3_aa: CASSPAWTSRETQYF; cdr3_nt: TGTGCCAGCTCACCAGCTTGGACGTCTCGAGAGACCCAGTACTTC
j_call: TRBJ1-1; v_call: TRBV6-1; clone_size: many; d_call: TRBD1; cdr3_aa: CASSPWDSNTEAFF; cdr3_nt: TGTGCCAGCAGCCCCTGGGACAGCAACACTGAAGCTTTCTTT
j_call: TRBJ1-5; v_call: TRBV15; clone_size: many; d_call: -; cdr3_aa: CATSSGTPSRPQHF; cdr3_nt: TGTGCCACCAGCAGCGGGACCCCCTCAAGGCCCCAGCATTTT
j_call: TRBJ1-1; v_call: TRBV4-3; clone_size: many; d_call: -; cdr3_aa: CASSHGGTEAFF; cdr3_nt: TGCGCCAGCAGCCATGGGGGGACTGAAGCTTTCTTT
j_call: TRBJ2-3; v_call: TRBV7-9; clone_size: many; d_call: -; cdr3_aa: CASSLGTENTQYF; cdr3_nt: TGTGCCAGCAGCTTAGGGACAGAAAATACGCAGTATTTT
j_call: TRBJ2-3; v_call: TRBV13; clone_size: few; d_call: -; cdr3_aa: CASSLGQRNTDTQYF; cdr3_nt: TGTGCCAGCAGCTTAGGGCAGAGAAACACAGATACGCAGTATTTT
j_call: TRBJ1-1; v_call: TRBV6-5; clone_size: many; d_call: -; cdr3_aa: CASSYPTSGPGLVYLAEAFF; cdr3_nt: TGTGCCAGCAGTTACCCCACGTCCGGGCCGGGACTGGTTTATTTGGCTGAAGCTTTCTTT
j_call: TRBJ2-3; v_call: TRBV12-3/TRBV12-4; clone_size: -; d_call: -; cdr3_aa: CASSPAGTGTDTQYF; cdr3_nt: TGTGCCAGCAGTCCCGCCGGGACGGGCACAGATACGCAGTATTTT
j_call: TRBJ2-1; v_call: TRBV5-8; clone_size: many; d_call: -; cdr3_aa: CASSLRRTYGEQFF; cdr3_nt: TGTGCCAGCAGCTTACGGAGAACCTACGGGGAGCAGTTCTTC
j_call: TRBJ2-1; v_call: TRBV30; clone_size: few; d_call: TRBD1; cdr3_aa: CAWITDRAGGEQFF; cdr3_nt: TGTGCCTGGATCACAGACAGGGCCGGCGGTGAGCAGTTCTTC
j_call: TRBJ1-1; v_call: TRBV25-1; clone_size: many; d_call: TRBD1; cdr3_aa: CASTGGTEAFF; cdr3_nt: TGTGCCAGCACAGGGGGAACTGAAGCTTTCTTT
j_call: TRBJ2-7; v_call: TRBV4-1; clone_size: many; d_call: -; cdr3_aa: CASSQQASYEQYF; cdr3_nt: TGCGCCAGCAGCCAACAGGCAAGCTACGAGCAGTACTTC
j_call: TRBJ2-1; v_call: TRBV6-5; clone_size: few; d_call: -; cdr3_aa: CASSYTGFFHNEQFF; cdr3_nt: TGTGCCAGCAGTTACACAGGGTTTTTCCACAATGAGCAGTTCTTC
j_call: TRBJ2-2; v_call: TRBV2; clone_size: many; d_call: -; cdr3_aa: CASTLTVGELFF; cdr3_nt: TGTGCCAGCACCCTTACAGTCGGGGAGCTGTTTTTT
j_call: TRBJ2-5; v_call: TRBV28; clone_size: many; d_call: TRBD2; cdr3_aa: CASSPGTSQETQYF; cdr3_nt: TGTGCCAGCAGTCCAGGGACTAGCCAAGAGACCCAGTACTTC
j_call: TRBJ2-1; v_call: TRBV5-1; clone_size: few; d_call: -; cdr3_aa: CASSLVPGTNTYNEQFF; cdr3_nt: TGCGCCAGCAGCTTAGTACCCGGGACAAATACCTACAATGAGCAGTTCTTC
j_call: TRBJ2-7; v_call: TRBV11-2; clone_size: few; d_call: -; cdr3_aa: CASSWQPNEQYF; cdr3_nt: TGTGCCAGCAGCTGGCAACCCAACGAGCAGTACTTC
j_call: TRBJ2-1; v_call: TRBV11-2; clone_size: few; d_call: -; cdr3_aa: CASSLARRAPNNEQFF; cdr3_nt: TGTGCCAGCAGCTTAGCAAGGAGGGCCCCCAATAATGAGCAGTTCTTC
j_call: TRBJ2-3; v_call: TRBV2; clone_size: many; d_call: -; cdr3_aa: CASRPPGPTVPDTQYF; cdr3_nt: TGTGCCAGCAGACCCCCGGGACCAACCGTCCCAGATACGCAGTATTTT